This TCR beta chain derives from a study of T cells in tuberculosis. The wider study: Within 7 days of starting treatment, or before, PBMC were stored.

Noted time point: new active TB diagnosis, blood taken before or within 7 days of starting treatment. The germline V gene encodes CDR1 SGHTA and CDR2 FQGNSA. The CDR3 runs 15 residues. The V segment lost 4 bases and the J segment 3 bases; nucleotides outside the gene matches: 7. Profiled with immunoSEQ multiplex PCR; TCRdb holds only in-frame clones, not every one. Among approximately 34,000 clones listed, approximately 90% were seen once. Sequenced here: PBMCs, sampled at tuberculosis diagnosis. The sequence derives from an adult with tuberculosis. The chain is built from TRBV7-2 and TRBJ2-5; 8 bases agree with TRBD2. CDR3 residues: CASSSVPGLEETQYF. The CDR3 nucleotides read TGTGCCAGCAGCTCTGTACCGGGACTAGAAGAGACCCAGTACTTC.